This T cell receptor beta chain is drawn from a study of vaccination effects on CD4 cells after COVID-19. Study results and caveats: Late post-vaccination samples showed marked contraction of infection- and vaccine-induced clones.

Trimming removed 6 bases from V and 10 bases from J; junction bases left unmatched: 11. The CDR3 has 15 amino acids. From germline, CDR1 is SGHVS and CDR2 FQNEAQ. Method: immunoSEQ multiplex PCR; TCRdb's copy keeps in-frame clones and lacks some. This table has some 15,000 clones, 60% to 85% appearing once. With regard to this clone: Its antigen is unidentified.

Prior to sequencing, the ViraFEST assay stimulated PBMC with viral peptide pools, which expanded the antigen-specific CD4+ T cells. With roughly 10 days of culture completed, CD4+ T cells were isolated. A PCR test confirmed that the person had SARS-CoV-2 infection between March and December 2020. Either the mRNA-1273 or the BNT162b2 vaccine was given to participants as two doses. For each well, 1.5 million to 2 million PBMC were cultured with about 10 IU/ml IL-2 and 8 to 10 ug/ml peptides. The V call is TRBV7-8, the J call TRBJ1-4; 10 bases align to TRBD1. The clonotype was recovered from a human donor who had a prior SARS-CoV-2 infection. The sample in question was CD4+ T cells from PBMCs cultured with HCoV-NL63 spike peptides, obtained after COVID-19 vaccination. CDR3 amino acids: CASRSSGTGVGKLFF. CDR3 nucleotides: TGTGCCAGCAGGTCCTCTGGGACAGGGGTGGGAAAACTGTTTTTT.